What follows are 24 T cell receptor beta chains derived from one specimen sequenced in a study of Ad26.COV2.S vaccination and SARS-CoV-2 variants. Documented treatment: some 20 received Ad26.COV2.S at low or high dose, single or two shots; about 5 received placebo; per-sample allocation not given. Sampling was done on day 63 after the first vaccine or placebo injection. The protocol was immunoSEQ multiplex PCR, while the TCRdb copy is restricted to in-frame clones and leaves out a portion. The repertoire consists of 430,000 or so clones, with approximately 90% occurring once and the leading ten covering 9% to 15%. This sample comprised peripheral blood, obtained in a trial of Ad26.COV2.S vaccine versus placebo. These receptors were obtained from a person aged 18-60 years who received the Ad26.COV2.S COVID-19 vaccine or a placebo.

A remark on this clone: The germline gene is not matched at one end of the junction; a read error may be the cause. J is TRBJ2-3 and V is TRBV7-7, with D possibly matching TRBD1 (5 bases). The CDR3 has 14 amino acids. Germline CDR1 is SSHAT and CDR2 is FNYEAQ (reference sequence). This CDR3 reads CASSATQGFDTQYF. In nucleotides, the CDR3 is TGTGCTAGCAGCGCTACTCAGGGATTCGATACGCAGTATTTT. The whole variable domain, remainder taken from reference TRBV7-7 and TRBJ2-3, is GAGVSQSPRYKVTKRGQDVTLRCDPISSHATLYWYQQALGQGPEFLTYFNYEAQPDKSGLPSDRFSAERPEGSISTLTIQRTEQRDSAMYRCASSATQGFDTQYFGPGTRLTVL.

This clone was recorded once. The genes are TRBV12-3 or TRBV12-4 and TRBJ2-1, with no clear D. Trimming took 6 bases from V and 8 from J, leaving 14 bases between them. The CDR3 length is 13 residues. The CDR3 loop reads CASRTTLGYEQFF. DNA for the CDR3: TGTGCCAGCAGGACCACCCTGGGGTATGAGCAGTTCTTC.

The V gene is TRBV28, the J gene TRBJ2-7, with D tentatively TRBD1 (6 bases). This CDR3 has 13 amino acids. V was clipped by 4 bases and J by 5 bases, with 12 bases between them. Germline CDR1 and CDR2: MDHEN and SYDVKM. The chain's CDR3 is CASSSGQNDEQYF. The CDR3 DNA reads TGTGCCAGCAGTTCCGGACAGAATGACGAGCAGTACTTC.

This chain uses TRBV12-3 or TRBV12-4 with TRBJ1-1; D gene unclear. This CDR3 is 10 amino acids long. Deletions cut 8 bases from V and 5 bases from J, with 6 bases between. CDR3 sequence reads: CASRGTEAFF. Here the CDR3 DNA reads TGTGCCAGCCGCGGAACTGAAGCTTTCTTT.

This rearrangement joins TRBV11-1 to TRBJ2-7; TRBD2 matches at 12 bases. The germline CDR1 and CDR2 sequences are SGHAT and FQDESV (reference sequence). The CDR3 totals 17 residues. V lost 0 bases to trimming and J lost 4 bases; unmatched junction nucleotides: 7. CDR3 sequence (DNA): TGTGCCAGCAGCTTAGCGGGGCCTAGCGGGAGGGAATACGAGCAGTACTTC. Amino acids: CASSLAGPSGREYEQYF.

V gene TRBV4-2 combines with J gene TRBJ2-7, with no clear D. V dropped 0 bases and J dropped 2 bases, with 11 bases sitting between them. The CDR3 has 15 amino acids. Germline CDR1 is LGHNA and CDR2 is YNFKEQ. CDR3 protein: CASSQDWGSTYEQYF. DNA of the CDR3: TGTGCCAGCAGCCAAGACTGGGGTTCGACCTACGAGCAGTACTTC.

The chain uses TRBV7-2 and TRBJ2-7; D may be TRBD1 (6 bases). The CDR3 has 13 amino acids. Germline assignment: CDR1 SGHTA and CDR2 FQGNSA. Deletions cut 3 bases from V and 3 bases from J, with 9 bases between. CDR3 DNA sequence: TGTGCCAGCAGCTTGGTGGACAGCTACGAGCAGTACTTC. It is translated as CASSLVDSYEQYF.

This chain connects TRBV18 to TRBJ2-7; 8 positions agree with TRBD1. The CDR3 consists of 13 residues. The V gene end was trimmed by 3 bases and the J gene end by 8 bases; junction bases not matched to a gene: 6. From germline, CDR1 is KGHSH and CDR2 LQKENI. As DNA, the CDR3 is TGTGCCAGCTCACCTTCACAGGGGGAAAAGCAGTACTTC. Protein: CASSPSQGEKQYF. Full variable domain (outside the CDR3, taken from reference TRBV18 and TRBJ2-7): NAGVMQNPRHLVRRRGQEARLRCSPMKGHSHVYWYRQLPEEGLKFMVYLQKENIIDESGMPKERFSAEFPKEGPSILRIQQVVRGDSAAYFCASSPSQGEKQYFGPGTRLTVT.

The rearrangement links TRBV4-3 to TRBJ1-4; possible D gene TRBD1, 5 bases. Trimming left V 0 bases short and J 7 bases short, with 9 bases between. Looked up from germline, CDR1 is LGHNA and CDR2 is YSLEER. This CDR3 comprises 14 residues. This chain's CDR3 is CASSQDMGREKLFF. CDR3 bases: TGCGCCAGCAGCCAAGATATGGGGCGTGAAAAACTGTTTTTT.

This clone has a single count. V gene TRBV19 combines with J gene TRBJ1-5, with TRBD1 matching over 7 bases. After removal of 5 bases from V and 7 bases from J, the junction contained 11 bases not matched to a gene. CDR3 size: 15 residues. CDR1 is LNHDA and CDR2 is SQIVND in the germline V gene (reference sequence). CDR3: CASSFGTANGQPQHF. Written as DNA, the CDR3 is TGTGCCAGTAGTTTTGGGACAGCCAACGGGCAGCCCCAGCATTTT.

This clone was recorded a few times. This chain connects TRBV7-9 to TRBJ1-1; TRBD1 aligns across 11 bases. The CDR3 length is 15 residues. Germline V gives CDR1 SEHNR, CDR2 FQNEAQ (reference sequence). V lost 4 bases, J lost 4 bases, and 5 bases stayed unmatched. As DNA, the CDR3 is TGTGCCAGCAGCTACTGGACAGGGGGCGGCACTGAAGCTTTCTTT. Protein sequence: CASSYWTGGGTEAFF.

The chain combines TRBV3-1 (or the pseudogene TRBV3-2) with TRBJ1-1, with 7 bases fitting TRBD1. This CDR3 spans 15 amino acids. V shed 1 base, J shed 5 bases, and the junction held 7 bases outside the gene matches. Per the germline V gene, CDR1 is LGHDT and CDR2 is YNNKEL (reference sequence). In DNA form, the CDR3 reads TGTGCCAGCAGCCAAGGTATCCAGGGGGTGACTGAAGCTTTCTTT. Translating gives CASSQGIQGVTEAFF.

This sequence joins TRBV6-5 and TRBJ2-6; D unresolved. V was pared by 7 bases and J by 0 bases, with 4 bases between. The CDR3 is made up of 13 amino acids. Germline V gene data show CDR1 as MNHEY and CDR2 as SVGAGI. CDR3 nucleotide sequence: TGTGCCAGCACTTTCTCTGGGGCCAACGTCCTGACTTTC. Amino acid sequence: CASTFSGANVLTF.

The CDR3 nucleotides read TGTGCCAGCAGCCGCGGGGACTTTAACAATGAGCAGTTCTTC. Translating it yields CASSRGDFNNEQFF. The chain joins TRBV7-9 to TRBJ2-1, with a tentative D call TRBD2 (6 bases). The CDR3 contains 14 residues. Deletions cut 5 bases from V and 5 bases from J, with 13 bases between. Per the germline V gene, CDR1 is SEHNR and CDR2 is FQNEAQ (reference sequence).

The CDR3 is CASPRDRVSYEQYF. In DNA, the CDR3 is TGTGCCAGCCCCCGGGACAGGGTCTCCTACGAGCAGTACTTC. The chain carries TRBV6-5 and TRBJ2-7, with 9 bases matching TRBD1. The V and J ends lost 8 bases and 0 bases, in that order; junction bases with no gene match: 5. This CDR3 spans 14 amino acids. Germline CDR1 reads MNHEY; CDR2 reads SVGAGI.

The V call is TRBV9, the J call TRBJ2-2, with 9 nucleotides matching TRBD2. V lost 1 base and J lost 0; bases outside the gene matches: 10. The CDR3 covers 19 residues. From germline, CDR1 is SGDLS and CDR2 YYNGEE. The CDR3 sequence is CASSVSRAREGTNTGELFF. CDR3 sequence (DNA): TGTGCCAGCAGCGTAAGCAGAGCGCGGGAGGGAACGAACACCGGGGAGCTGTTTTTT. Complete variable domain (other parts from reference TRBV9 and TRBJ2-2): DSGVTQTPKHLITATGQRVTLRCSPRSGDLSVYWYQQSLDQGLQFLIQYYNGEERAKGNILERFSAQQFPDLHSELNLSSLELGDSALYFCASSVSRAREGTNTGELFFGEGSRLTVL.

V is TRBV4-1 and J is TRBJ2-1; a possible D gene is TRBD2 (5 bases). CDR1 is MGHRA and CDR2 is YSYEKL in the germline V gene. V lost 4 bases, J lost 6 bases, and 13 bases lay in between. This CDR3 region has 14 residues. The CDR3 nucleotides are TGCGCCAGCAGCCTACGGACCAGCGGCAATGAGCAGTTCTTC. Its translation: CASSLRTSGNEQFF.

The chain couples TRBV15 to TRBJ2-4; weak D call: TRBD2 (5 bases). Trimming took off 0 bases at V and 4 bases at J, with 19 bases between the two ends. Germline CDR1 reads LNHNV; CDR2 reads YYDKDF (reference sequence). The CDR3 loop spans 18 amino acids. CDR3 coding DNA: TGTGCCACCAGCAGAGAAGCGGTCGACTACCGCGGTAAAAACATTCAGTACTTC. It yields the protein CATSREAVDYRGKNIQYF.

DNA of the CDR3: TGTGCCAGCAGCCACGCCGGGGAGTTTATGAACACTGAAGCTTTCTTT. Translated, it gives CASSHAGEFMNTEAFF. The V and J genes are TRBV6-2 or TRBV6-3 and TRBJ1-1; D remains unclear. Germline loops: CDR1 MNHEY, CDR2 SVGEGT. The germline V and J ends were trimmed by 6 bases and 0 bases, with 17 bases remaining between them. The CDR3 is 16 amino acids.

The DNA for the CDR3 is TGTGCCAGCAGCCCCGGATTCACAGATACGCAGTATTTT. This codes for CASSPGFTDTQYF. The chain has TRBV27 and TRBJ2-3; D is ambiguous. CDR3 length equals 13 residues. Deletions cut 6 bases from V and 2 bases from J, with 9 bases between. Germline CDR1 is MNHEY and CDR2 is SMNVEV (reference sequence).

The chain employs TRBV4-2 and TRBJ1-2, with 8 positions matching TRBD1. Germline lookup yields CDR1 LGHNA and CDR2 YNFKEQ. V trimming: 4 bases; J trimming: 4 bases; junction bases outside the gene matches: 2. This CDR3 has 13 amino acids. In DNA, the CDR3 is TGTGCCAGCAGCCCCGGACAGGGCTATGGCTACACCTTC. Translated: CASSPGQGYGYTF.

Turning to this clone: The sample has other DNA sequences that encode this CDR3 too. This chain connects TRBV28 to TRBJ1-5; D unresolved. Trimming removed 2 bases from V and 1 base from J, with 6 bases in between. The CDR3 runs to 14 residues. Germline lookup yields CDR1 MDHEN and CDR2 SYDVKM. This CDR3 reads CASSLGQSNQPQHF. DNA for the CDR3: TGTGCCAGCAGTTTAGGGCAGAGCAATCAGCCCCAGCATTTT.

The chain links TRBV10-3 to TRBJ2-3, with a weak D call TRBD2 (6 bases). Trimming removed 9 bases from V and 0 bases from J, with 13 bases in between. The germline V gene encodes CDR1 ENHRY and CDR2 SYGVKD. The CDR3 consists of 14 residues. The CDR3 DNA reads as TGTGCCATGGGGAGAAGCGGGAGCACAGATACGCAGTATTTT. It specifies CAMGRSGSTDTQYF.

The chain links TRBV7-8 to TRBJ2-2; 8 bases align to TRBD1. Per the germline V gene, CDR1 is SGHVS and CDR2 is FQNEAQ. The CDR3 has 15 residues. V dropped 5 bases and J dropped 5; count of bases not matched to a gene: 7. CDR3 nucleotides: TGTGCCAGCAGCACGCTGACAGGGGTGACCGGGGAGCTGTTTTTT. Translation: CASSTLTGVTGELFF.